These 20 T cell receptor beta chains came from one sample sequenced in a study of PD-1 blockade in classical Hodgkin lymphoma. Each patient experienced a relapse that followed autologous stem cell transplantation, and brentuximab vedotin exposure varied. TCRdb's table, derived via immunoSEQ multiplex PCR, lists solely in-frame clones and lacks some. The repertoire holds almost 100,000 clones, with roughly 89% as singletons. This specimen consisted of peripheral blood mononuclear cells (PBMCs), obtained at baseline. The receptor source for this set is a human donor with classical Hodgkin lymphoma.

The V gene is TRBV7-9, the J gene TRBJ2-7, with a weak D call TRBD1 (7 bases). The CDR3 contains 15 residues. Per the germline V gene, CDR1 is SEHNR and CDR2 is FQNEAQ (reference sequence). V was shortened by 3 bases and J by 0 bases, with 12 bases between the two germline ends. Here the CDR3 reads CASSFGRDSSYEQYF. Written as DNA, the CDR3 is TGTGCCAGCAGCTTTGGGCGGGACAGCTCCTACGAGCAGTACTTC.

The genes are TRBV10-3 and TRBJ1-4, with TRBD1 matching over 9 bases. Germline-derived CDR1 and CDR2 are ENHRY and SYGVKD. The CDR3 contains 16 residues. V shed 0 bases, J shed 5 bases, and the junction held 4 bases outside the gene matches. The DNA for the CDR3 is TGTGCCATCAGTGAGTCGATAGGGACAGGGAATGAAAAACTGTTTTTT. Protein sequence: CAISESIGTGNEKLFF.

The DNA for the CDR3 is TGTGCCAGTAGTATATCACGGGTGACCTACAATGAGCAGTTCTTC. Translated, it gives CASSISRVTYNEQFF. This chain links TRBV19 with TRBJ2-1; no reliable D call. The CDR3 runs 15 residues. The V end lost 2 bases, the J end lost 2 bases, and 10 bases lay between the germline ends. Germline CDR1 is LNHDA and CDR2 is SQIVND (reference sequence).

This clone was observed a single time. The CDR3 reads CASSRTGTNEQFF. The CDR3 coding sequence is TGTGCCAGCAGCCGGACAGGGACTAATGAGCAGTTCTTC. The V gene is TRBV6-1, the J gene TRBJ2-1, with TRBD1 identical over 8 bases. The germline gives CDR1 MNHNS, CDR2 SASEGT. This CDR3 spans 13 amino acids. Trimming at V came to 6 bases and at J to 7 bases, leaving 5 bases not matched to a gene.

The chain recombines TRBV5-1 with TRBJ2-6; 7 positions agree with TRBD1. CDR1 is SGHRS, CDR2 YFSETQ, per germline. The trim removed 0 bases at V and 2 bases at J, leaving 5 bases unmatched. There are 17 residues in the CDR3. The CDR3 coding sequence is TGCGCCAGCAGCTTGGGGGACAGTCTGGCTGGGGCCAACGTCCTGACTTTC. It translates to CASSLGDSLAGANVLTF.

V usage is TRBV5-1 and J usage is TRBJ1-2; tentatively, D is TRBD1 (5 bases). This CDR3 has 14 amino acids. Between the trimmed V and J ends, which lost 4 bases and 5 bases, there was a span of 15 bases. Germline V gene sequence: CDR1 SGHRS, CDR2 YFSETQ. CDR3 sequence (DNA): TGCGCCAGCAGCGAGTCCGGGACTTTGTATGGCTACACCTTC. Its translation is CASSESGTLYGYTF.

The J gene is TRBJ2-1, the V gene TRBV18; possible D gene TRBD1, 6 bases. Germline CDR1 is KGHSH and CDR2 is LQKENI. V lost 3 bases and J lost 0, with 15 bases in between. The CDR3 has 17 residues. The CDR3: CASSPWKQGTSYNEQFF. CDR3 nucleotide sequence: TGTGCCAGCTCACCCTGGAAACAGGGTACCTCCTACAATGAGCAGTTCTTC. Filled out from reference TRBV18 and TRBJ2-1, the complete variable domain reads NAGVMQNPRHLVRRRGQEARLRCSPMKGHSHVYWYRQLPEEGLKFMVYLQKENIIDESGMPKERFSAEFPKEGPSILRIQQVVRGDSAAYFCASSPWKQGTSYNEQFFGPGTRLTVL.

The rearrangement links TRBV5-4 to TRBJ1-4; D not certain. V lost 1 base and J 5 bases, leaving 3 bases between the germline ends. The CDR3 has 12 amino acids. Germline V gives CDR1 SGHNT, CDR2 YYREEE (reference sequence). The CDR3 nucleotides read TGTGCCAGCAGCTTGCGGAATGAAAAACTGTTTTTT. It specifies CASSLRNEKLFF.

The chain uses TRBV19 and TRBJ1-4; a possible D gene is TRBD1 (5 bases). V lost 5 bases and J lost 8, with 18 bases in between. CDR3 length: 15 residues. The V gene's germline CDR1 is LNHDA and CDR2 SQIVND (reference sequence). CDR3 sequence (DNA): TGTGCCAGTAGTCAAATACAGGTGCGGGGGGAAAAACTGTTTTTT. The encoded protein is CASSQIQVRGEKLFF.

This clone was observed a few times. The chain combines TRBV7-9 with TRBJ1-2; D ambiguous. CDR1 and CDR2 from the germline V gene are SEHNR and FQNEAQ (reference sequence). Trimming stripped 4 bases from V and 2 bases from J, with 23 bases between. The CDR3 runs to 18 residues. CDR3 DNA sequence: TGTGCCAGCAGCTCAATAGTCATCGCCTCTCCGCTCAACTATGGCTACACCTTC. Residues: CASSSIVIASPLNYGYTF.

V and J are TRBV7-3 and TRBJ2-1; the match to TRBD1 covers 7 bases. CDR1 SGHTA and CDR2 FQGTGA come from the germline V gene. V was pared by 4 bases and J by 3 bases, with 9 bases of the junction left unmatched. The CDR3 loop spans 16 amino acids. CDR3 protein: CASSSTGTALYNEQFF. In DNA, the CDR3 is TGTGCCAGCAGCTCCACCGGGACAGCCCTCTACAATGAGCAGTTCTTC.

The V call is TRBV28, the J call TRBJ2-2; 7 bases fit TRBD2. Germline values: CDR1 MDHEN, CDR2 SYDVKM. V gave up 5 bases and J gave up 2 bases; unmatched junction bases: 5. The CDR3 sequence is 15 residues long. CDR3 in amino acids: CASSTSGTNTGELFF. CDR3 DNA sequence: TGTGCCAGCAGTACCAGCGGGACTAACACCGGGGAGCTGTTTTTT.

The chain recombines TRBV28 with TRBJ1-1; tentatively, D is TRBD1 (5 bases). V lost 3 bases and J lost 5, with 13 bases in between. Germline V CDR1 and CDR2: MDHEN, SYDVKM. The CDR3 totals 14 residues. The DNA of the CDR3 is TGTGCCAGCAGTTTGGGGCAGGAGGGGACTGAAGCTTTCTTT. Amino acids: CASSLGQEGTEAFF.

This clone is a singleton in its sample. The chain combines TRBV18 with TRBJ1-2; 7 bases are shared with TRBD1. V was clipped by 3 bases and J by 2 bases; unmatched bases: 6. The length of the CDR3 is 15 residues. Germline CDR1 reads KGHSH; CDR2 reads LQKENI. The CDR3 bases are TGTGCCAGCTCACCCTTGGACAGGATGAACTATGGCTACACCTTC. Its protein is CASSPLDRMNYGYTF.

The rearrangement links TRBV27 to TRBJ2-1; D is ambiguous. V lost 2 bases, J lost 3 bases, and 5 bases lay in between. In germline, CDR1 is MNHEY, CDR2 SMNVEV (reference sequence). CDR3 size: 13 residues. Here the CDR3 reads CASSLNFYNEQFF. CDR3 coding DNA: TGTGCCAGCAGTTTAAATTTCTACAATGAGCAGTTCTTC.

The chain carries TRBV5-1 and TRBJ2-2; 7 bases align to TRBD2. The CDR3 runs to 14 residues. The germline gives CDR1 SGHRS, CDR2 YFSETQ. The ends lost 3 bases at V and 6 bases at J; junction bases unmatched: 5. CDR3 in amino acids: CASSYEGGPGELFF. As DNA, the CDR3 is TGCGCCAGCAGCTACGAGGGAGGGCCCGGGGAGCTGTTTTTT.

As DNA, the CDR3 is TGTGCCTGGACTCAGGGTTATGGTGGGGCCAACGTCCTGACTTTC. Residues: CAWTQGYGGANVLTF. This chain joins TRBV30 and TRBJ2-6; maybe TRBD1 (5 bases). The CDR3 runs to 15 residues. V dropped 4 bases and J dropped 3 bases, with 13 bases sitting between them. CDR1 GTSNPN and CDR2 SVGIG come from the germline V gene (reference sequence).

As concerns this clone: Other nucleotide sequences from this sample produce the same CDR3. The V gene is TRBV19, the J gene TRBJ2-3, with TRBD2 identical over 14 bases. The CDR3 totals 17 residues. Trimming at V came to 3 bases and at J to 1 base, leaving 3 bases not matched to a gene. CDR1 and CDR2 from the germline V gene are LNHDA and SQIVND (reference sequence). CDR3 loop: CASSMGLAGVGTDTQYF. DNA for the CDR3: TGTGCCAGTAGTATGGGACTAGCGGGAGTCGGCACAGATACGCAGTATTTT.

This chain uses TRBV28 with TRBJ2-3, with D possibly TRBD1 on 5 matching bases. The CDR3 is 14 amino acids. Trimming left V 8 bases short and J 5 bases short, with 17 bases between. Germline V gene lookup returns CDR1 MDHEN and CDR2 SYDVKM. CDR3 loop: CASCRVQKLDTQYF. For the CDR3, the DNA is TGTGCCAGCTGCAGGGTACAGAAACTAGATACGCAGTATTTT.

The CDR3 sequence: CASSLARTGLNTEAFF. In DNA form, the CDR3 reads TGCGCCAGCAGCTTGGCGAGGACAGGGCTAAACACTGAAGCTTTCTTT. The chain is built from TRBV5-1 and TRBJ1-1, with 8 bases that match TRBD1. This CDR3 region has 16 residues. J lost 2 bases, V lost 0 bases, and 6 bases had no gene match. Germline values: CDR1 SGHRS, CDR2 YFSETQ.